Listed below are T cell receptor beta chains from one sample, sequenced in a study of cytomegalovirus exposure and HLA in healthy donors. Measured with immunoSEQ multiplex PCR; TCRdb has only the in-frame clones, and not every one. Of roughly 38,000 clones in the sample, 90% to 95% were seen once. What was sequenced was PBMCs. The receptors originated from a woman under 30 in good health and CMV-seronegative. Each CDR3 is given with its conserved first and last residue. A D gene is named only where the DNA matches it firmly. Size is omitted from some rows. Given values are once, few, many or a class for expanded clones.

J gene: TRBJ2-3
D gene: TRBD2
V gene: TRBV4-2
clone size: .
CDR3 DNA: TGTGCCAGCAGCCCTGGTTGGGCTAGCGGAGCCTCAGATACGCAGTATTTT
CDR3 protein: CASSPGWASGASDTQYF

J gene: TRBJ2-3
D gene: .
V gene: TRBV10-2
clone size: .
CDR3 DNA: TGCGCCAGCAGTGAGGGCGGCTTCACAGATACGCAGTATTTT
CDR3 protein: CASSEGGFTDTQYF

J gene: TRBJ1-1
D gene: TRBD1
V gene: TRBV28
clone size: .
CDR3 DNA: TGTGCCAGCAGTCTACCCCGACAGGGGAACACTGAAGCTTTCTTT
CDR3 protein: CASSLPRQGNTEAFF

J gene: TRBJ2-7
D gene: TRBD2
V gene: TRBV19
clone size: .
CDR3 DNA: TGTGCCAGTAGTGGTAGCGGGGGCCGCGACGAGCAGTACTTC
CDR3 protein: CASSGSGGRDEQYF

J gene: TRBJ1-5
D gene: TRBD1
V gene: TRBV30
clone size: .
CDR3 DNA: TGTGCCTGGAGTGAGGGGGCGGAAGGTCAGCCCCAGCATTTT
CDR3 protein: CAWSEGAEGQPQHF

J gene: TRBJ2-3
D gene: TRBD1
V gene: TRBV6-1
clone size: .
CDR3 DNA: TGTGCCAGCAGTGACCGAACAGGGGCAGATACGCAGTATTTT
CDR3 protein: CASSDRTGADTQYF

J gene: TRBJ1-5
D gene: .
V gene: TRBV28
clone size: few
CDR3 DNA: TGTGCCAGCAGTCCAATAGACGGGCCACCAGGGAATCAGCCCCAGCATTTT
CDR3 protein: CASSPIDGPPGNQPQHF

J gene: TRBJ2-3
D gene: .
V gene: TRBV29-1
clone size: .
CDR3 DNA: TGCAGCGTCTTCAAGGAGTTGGATACGCAGTATTTT
CDR3 protein: CSVFKELDTQYF

J gene: TRBJ2-3
D gene: .
V gene: TRBV4-3
clone size: .
CDR3 DNA: TGCGCCAGCAGCCAAGTGGACAGCGACACAGATACGCAGTATTTT
CDR3 protein: CASSQVDSDTDTQYF

J gene: TRBJ2-7
D gene: TRBD1
V gene: TRBV11-2
clone size: once
CDR3 DNA: TGTGCCAGCAGCCCCCGGGCGGAGACAGGGTTCTCCTACGAGCAGTACTTC
CDR3 protein: CASSPRAETGFSYEQYF

J gene: TRBJ2-7
D gene: .
V gene: TRBV6-5
clone size: .
CDR3 DNA: TGTGCCAGCAGGGACAGAGCCTACGAGCAGTACTTC
CDR3 protein: CASRDRAYEQYF

J gene: TRBJ1-3
D gene: .
V gene: TRBV9
clone size: .
CDR3 DNA: TGTGCCAGCAGCGTAGCAGTCGAAACAAACACCATATATTTT
CDR3 protein: CASSVAVETNTIYF

J gene: TRBJ1-1
D gene: .
V gene: TRBV4-3
clone size: .
CDR3 DNA: TGCGCCAGCAGTCCTTCCTGGGAGGCCACTGAAGCTTTCTTT
CDR3 protein: CASSPSWEATEAFF

J gene: TRBJ2-7
D gene: TRBD1
V gene: TRBV13
clone size: .
CDR3 DNA: TGTGCCAGCAGCTTAGACGGGACAGGGACAAACGAGCAGTACTTC
CDR3 protein: CASSLDGTGTNEQYF

J gene: TRBJ2-1
D gene: .
V gene: TRBV2
clone size: .
CDR3 DNA: TGTGCCAGCAGCGAGGGGGGGAGAGATGAGCAGTTCTTC
CDR3 protein: CASSEGGRDEQFF

J gene: TRBJ2-2
D gene: TRBD2
V gene: TRBV7-3
clone size: .
CDR3 DNA: TGTGCCAGCAGCCTCCGTCCCCAGGGACTAGCGAACACCGGGGAGCTGTTTTTT
CDR3 protein: CASSLRPQGLANTGELFF

J gene: TRBJ2-7
D gene: TRBD1
V gene: TRBV18
clone size: .
CDR3 DNA: TGTGCCAGCTCACCGGCCGGGACAGGGGTCTACGAGCAGTACTTC
CDR3 protein: CASSPAGTGVYEQYF

J gene: TRBJ2-3
D gene: .
V gene: TRBV5-1
clone size: .
CDR3 DNA: TGCGCCAGCAGCTTGGATTCCAGGGGAACAGATACGCAGTATTTT
CDR3 protein: CASSLDSRGTDTQYF

J gene: TRBJ2-1
D gene: TRBD1
V gene: TRBV4-1
clone size: .
CDR3 DNA: TGCGCCAGCAGCTCCCACCTGGGACAGGGCTTCTACAATGAGCAGTTCTTC
CDR3 protein: CASSSHLGQGFYNEQFF

J gene: TRBJ2-1
D gene: TRBD1
V gene: TRBV5-1
clone size: .
CDR3 DNA: TGCGCCAGCAGCAGGGGACAGGGGCACTACAATGAGCAGTTCTTC
CDR3 protein: CASSRGQGHYNEQFF

J gene: TRBJ2-7
D gene: TRBD2
V gene: TRBV6-5
clone size: .
CDR3 DNA: TGTGCCAGCAGTTACACCGGGACTAGTGGGACCTACGAGCAGTACTTC
CDR3 protein: CASSYTGTSGTYEQYF

J gene: TRBJ2-7
D gene: TRBD2
V gene: TRBV7-2
clone size: few
CDR3 DNA: TGTGCCAGCAGCCCTACAGGACTAGCGAACGAGCAGTACTTC
CDR3 protein: CASSPTGLANEQYF

J gene: TRBJ1-1
D gene: .
V gene: TRBV7-2
clone size: once
CDR3 DNA: TGTGCCAGCAGCTTAGCTCTCCAGGTGGCTTTCTTT
CDR3 protein: CASSLALQVAFF

J gene: TRBJ1-2
D gene: .
V gene: TRBV7-8
clone size: .
CDR3 DNA: TGTGCCAGCAGCTTATCGGGGGAGTGGCGTGGCTACACCTTC
CDR3 protein: CASSLSGEWRGYTF

J gene: TRBJ1-4
D gene: TRBD1
V gene: TRBV27
clone size: .
CDR3 DNA: TGTGCCAGCAGTTTAATTCGACAGGGAGGAGAAAAACTGTTTTTT
CDR3 protein: CASSLIRQGGEKLFF

J gene: TRBJ2-2
D gene: .
V gene: TRBV9
clone size: .
CDR3 DNA: TGTGCCAGCAGCGCGCCCCGTTGGGAGGGGGACACCGGGGAGCTGTTTTTT
CDR3 protein: CASSAPRWEGDTGELFF

J gene: TRBJ2-1
D gene: TRBD2
V gene: TRBV29-1
clone size: few
CDR3 DNA: TGCAGCGGGGGGAATAGACTAGCGGAGTACAATGAGCAGTTCTTC
CDR3 protein: CSGGNRLAEYNEQFF

J gene: TRBJ2-5
D gene: TRBD2
V gene: TRBV5-1
clone size: .
CDR3 DNA: TGCGCCAGCAGCTCAATAGCGGGACAAGAGACCCAGTACTTC
CDR3 protein: CASSSIAGQETQYF

J gene: TRBJ1-5
D gene: .
V gene: TRBV27
clone size: .
CDR3 DNA: TGTGCCAGCAGCCTTGGACAGAATCAGCCCCAGCATTTT
CDR3 protein: CASSLGQNQPQHF

J gene: TRBJ2-6
D gene: .
V gene: TRBV18
clone size: .
CDR3 DNA: TGTGCCAGCTCACCAGGGGCAGGGTACTCCGGGGCCAACGTCCTGACTTTC
CDR3 protein: CASSPGAGYSGANVLTF

J gene: TRBJ1-5
D gene: TRBD1
V gene: TRBV7-9
clone size: .
CDR3 DNA: TGTGCCAGCAGTTCGGATATGGGACAGGGGGTAGAGCCCCAGCATTTT
CDR3 protein: CASSSDMGQGVEPQHF

J gene: TRBJ1-4
D gene: .
V gene: TRBV4-2
clone size: .
CDR3 DNA: TGTGCCAGCAGCCAAGCTTACCGGGAGACGGTGAATGAAAAACTGTTTTTT
CDR3 protein: CASSQAYRETVNEKLFF

J gene: TRBJ2-1
D gene: TRBD1
V gene: TRBV18
clone size: once
CDR3 DNA: TGTGCCAGCTCACGGCAACAGGGGAATGGGTACAATGAGCAGTTCTTC
CDR3 protein: CASSRQQGNGYNEQFF

J gene: TRBJ1-2
D gene: TRBD1
V gene: TRBV28
clone size: .
CDR3 DNA: TGTGCCAGCGGATACCGACAGGGGGCGGGTGGCTACACCTTC
CDR3 protein: CASGYRQGAGGYTF

J gene: TRBJ1-1
D gene: TRBD1
V gene: TRBV7-9
clone size: .
CDR3 DNA: TGTTCCAGCAGCCGACAGGGGGAAGCTTTCTTT
CDR3 protein: CSSSRQGEAFF

J gene: TRBJ2-2
D gene: TRBD1
V gene: TRBV28
clone size: .
CDR3 DNA: TGTGCCAGCAGTTTGAGGGGGCTGAACACCGGGGAGCTGTTTTTT
CDR3 protein: CASSLRGLNTGELFF

J gene: TRBJ2-1
D gene: .
V gene: TRBV19
clone size: .
CDR3 DNA: TGTGCCAGTAGTATAATGGTCGTGGCTAGCTACGACAATGAGCAGTTCTTC
CDR3 protein: CASSIMVVASYDNEQFF

J gene: TRBJ2-1
D gene: .
V gene: TRBV5-1
clone size: .
CDR3 DNA: TGCGCCAGCAGCGTAAACAATGAGCAGTTCTTC
CDR3 protein: CASSVNNEQFF

J gene: TRBJ1-2
D gene: TRBD1
V gene: TRBV29-1
clone size: .
CDR3 DNA: TGCAGCGTTAGGACAGGGCGTGATGGCTACACCTTC
CDR3 protein: CSVRTGRDGYTF

J gene: TRBJ2-7
D gene: .
V gene: TRBV14
clone size: .
CDR3 DNA: TGTGCCAGCAGCCAGGAGGGAGCTTGGGGGTACGAGCAGTACTTC
CDR3 protein: CASSQEGAWGYEQYF

J gene: TRBJ2-5
D gene: TRBD2
V gene: TRBV5-1
clone size: .
CDR3 DNA: TGCGCCAGCAGCTATCCGGGACTAGCGGGAATAAGAGAGACCCAGTACTTC
CDR3 protein: CASSYPGLAGIRETQYF